This T cell receptor beta chain derives from a study of T cell clonotyping in hematopoietic cell transplantation. This CDR3 has 11 residues. Trimming removed 8 bases from V and 4 bases from J, with 9 bases in between. In germline, CDR1 is GTSNPN, CDR2 SVGIG (reference sequence). Profiling relied on immunoSEQ multiplex PCR, and the TCRdb table lists in-frame clones only, not all of them. The sample has some 50,000 clones, roughly four fifths seen once. The time point was: recipient sample about 28 days before transplant, after cytoreduction. The sequenced sample was peripheral blood mononuclear cells, obtained before stem cell transplant. The sequence was obtained from a man in his 60s with myelodysplastic syndrome. Some clones in this sample may be carry-over from other donors' samples. V usage is TRBV30 and J usage is TRBJ1-3; D is undetermined. Written as DNA, the CDR3 is TGTGCCGGACGAAGAGGAAACACCATATATTTT. Amino acid sequence: CAGRRGNTIYF.